The sequence of this T cell receptor beta chain was determined in a study of T cell responses to AZD1222 COVID-19 vaccine. Overall study findings and caveats: Dominant at 160-218 and 743-854, vaccine-associated CD4 TCRs also spanned spike.

Details on this clone: Its specificity is unknown.

Germline loops: CDR1 LGHDT, CDR2 YNNKEL (reference sequence). CDR3 length: 15 residues. V shed 6 bases, J shed 2 bases, and the junction held 8 bases outside the gene matches. Profiled with immunoSEQ multiplex PCR; TCRdb holds only in-frame clones, not every one. This table holds 100,000 or so clones, roughly 91% found once. The V and J genes are TRBV3-1 (or the pseudogene TRBV3-2) and TRBJ2-7, with TRBD1 identical over 9 bases. This TCR was sampled from an adult in good health. Specimen: peripheral blood, collected on day 0 of AZD1222 vaccination. The CDR3 here is CASSYTGTGTYEQYF. As DNA, the CDR3 is TGTGCCAGCAGTTATACCGGGACAGGGACCTACGAGCAGTACTTC.